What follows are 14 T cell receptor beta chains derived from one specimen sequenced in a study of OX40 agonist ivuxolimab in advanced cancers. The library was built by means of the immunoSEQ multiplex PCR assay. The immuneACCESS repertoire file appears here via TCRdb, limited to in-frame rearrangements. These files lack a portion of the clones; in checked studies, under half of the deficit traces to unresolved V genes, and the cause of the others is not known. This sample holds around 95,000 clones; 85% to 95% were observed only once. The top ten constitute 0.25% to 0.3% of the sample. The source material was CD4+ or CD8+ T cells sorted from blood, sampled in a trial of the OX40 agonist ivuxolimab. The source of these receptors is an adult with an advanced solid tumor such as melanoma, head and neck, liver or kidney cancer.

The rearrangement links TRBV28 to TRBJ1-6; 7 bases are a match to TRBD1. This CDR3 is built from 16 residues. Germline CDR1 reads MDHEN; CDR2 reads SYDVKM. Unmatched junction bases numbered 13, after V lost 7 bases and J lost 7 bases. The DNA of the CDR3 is TGTGCCAGCAAGGAATCGAGGGCAGGGGGGAATTCACCCCTCCACTTT. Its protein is CASKESRAGGNSPLHF.

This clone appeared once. The CDR3 DNA sequence: TGTGCCTGGGGTGATCGGACTGAAGCTTTCTTT. Translated, it gives CAWGDRTEAFF. The chain employs TRBV30 and TRBJ1-1; D unresolved. V was pared by 5 bases and J by 5 bases, with 9 bases between. The CDR3 consists of 11 residues. Germline CDR1 and CDR2: GTSNPN and SVGIG (reference sequence). The full variable domain, with the rest looked up from reference TRBV30 and TRBJ1-1, is SQTIHQWPATLVQPVGSPLSLECTVEGTSNPNLYWYRQAAGRGLQLLFYSVGIGQISSEVPQNLSASRPQDRQFILSSKKLLLSDSGFYLCAWGDRTEAFFGQGTRLTVV.

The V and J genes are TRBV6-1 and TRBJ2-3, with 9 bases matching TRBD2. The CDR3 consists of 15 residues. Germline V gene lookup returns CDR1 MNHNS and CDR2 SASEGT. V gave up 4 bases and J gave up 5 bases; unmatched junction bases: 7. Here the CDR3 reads CASSVAGEGGDTQYF. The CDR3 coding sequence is TGTGCCAGCAGTGTAGCGGGAGAAGGAGGAGATACGCAGTATTTT.

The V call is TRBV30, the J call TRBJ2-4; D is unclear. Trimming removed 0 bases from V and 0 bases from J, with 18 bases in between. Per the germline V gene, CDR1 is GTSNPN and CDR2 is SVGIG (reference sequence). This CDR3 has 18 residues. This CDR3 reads CAWSVLFSSTSAKNIQYF. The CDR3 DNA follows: TGTGCCTGGAGTGTACTCTTTTCCTCGACGTCAGCCAAAAACATTCAGTACTTC. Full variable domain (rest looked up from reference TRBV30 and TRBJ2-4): SQTIHQWPATLVQPVGSPLSLECTVEGTSNPNLYWYRQAAGRGLQLLFYSVGIGQISSEVPQNLSASRPQDRQFILSSKKLLLSDSGFYLCAWSVLFSSTSAKNIQYFGAGTRLSVL.

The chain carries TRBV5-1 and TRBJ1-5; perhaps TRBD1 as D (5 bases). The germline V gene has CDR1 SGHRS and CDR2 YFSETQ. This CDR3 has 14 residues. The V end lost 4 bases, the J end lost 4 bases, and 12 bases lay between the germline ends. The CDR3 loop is CASSPGTANQPQHF. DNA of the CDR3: TGCGCCAGCAGCCCCGGGACGGCTAATCAGCCCCAGCATTTT.

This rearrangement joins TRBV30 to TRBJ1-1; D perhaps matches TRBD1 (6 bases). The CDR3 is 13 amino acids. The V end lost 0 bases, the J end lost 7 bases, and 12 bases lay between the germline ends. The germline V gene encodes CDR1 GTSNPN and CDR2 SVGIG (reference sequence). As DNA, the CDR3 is TGTGCCTGGAGTGTACGTCAGGACAGTGAAGCTTTCTTT. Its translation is CAWSVRQDSEAFF. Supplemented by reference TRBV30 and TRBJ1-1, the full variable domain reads SQTIHQWPATLVQPVGSPLSLECTVEGTSNPNLYWYRQAAGRGLQLLFYSVGIGQISSEVPQNLSASRPQDRQFILSSKKLLLSDSGFYLCAWSVRQDSEAFFGQGTRLTVV.

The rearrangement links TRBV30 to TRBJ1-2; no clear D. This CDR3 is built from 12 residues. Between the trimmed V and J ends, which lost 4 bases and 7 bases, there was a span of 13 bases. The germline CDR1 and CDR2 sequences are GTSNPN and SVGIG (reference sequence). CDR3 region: CAWNKGLGGYTF. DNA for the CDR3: TGTGCCTGGAACAAGGGTTTGGGTGGCTACACCTTC. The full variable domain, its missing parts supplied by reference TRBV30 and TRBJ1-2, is SQTIHQWPATLVQPVGSPLSLECTVEGTSNPNLYWYRQAAGRGLQLLFYSVGIGQISSEVPQNLSASRPQDRQFILSSKKLLLSDSGFYLCAWNKGLGGYTFGSGTRLTVV.

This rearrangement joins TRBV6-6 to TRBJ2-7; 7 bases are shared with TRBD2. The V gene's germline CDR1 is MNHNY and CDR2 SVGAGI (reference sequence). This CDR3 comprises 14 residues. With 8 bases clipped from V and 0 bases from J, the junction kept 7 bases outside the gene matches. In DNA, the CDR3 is TGTGCCAGCCGAGTGCGGGAGAGCTCCTACGAGCAGTACGTC. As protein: CASRVRESSYEQYV.

DNA of the CDR3: TGTGCCACACAGGGGCTAGCGGGAGGCAATGAGCAGTTCTTC. Translating gives CATQGLAGGNEQFF. The gene calls are TRBV10-3 and TRBJ2-1; 11 nucleotides align to TRBD2. V was clipped by 10 bases and J by 6 bases; unmatched bases: 8. The CDR3 length is 14 residues. Germline lookup yields CDR1 ENHRY and CDR2 SYGVKD.

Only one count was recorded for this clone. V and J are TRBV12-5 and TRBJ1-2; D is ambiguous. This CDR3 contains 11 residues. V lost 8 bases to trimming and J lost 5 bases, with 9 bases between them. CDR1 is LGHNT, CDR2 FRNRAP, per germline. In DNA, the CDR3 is TGTGCTAGTCTTAAAGGGTATGGCTACACCTTC. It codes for CASLKGYGYTF.

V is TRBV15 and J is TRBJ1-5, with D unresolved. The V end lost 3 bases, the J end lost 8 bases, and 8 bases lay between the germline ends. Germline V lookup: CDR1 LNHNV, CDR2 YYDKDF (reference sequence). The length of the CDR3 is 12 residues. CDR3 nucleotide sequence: TGTGCCACCAGCAGGGTCGCGGAGCCCCAGCATTTT. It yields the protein CATSRVAEPQHF. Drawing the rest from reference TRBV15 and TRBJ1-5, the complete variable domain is DAMVIQNPRYQVTQFGKPVTLSCSQTLNHNVMYWYQQKSSQAPKLLFHYYDKDFNNEADTPDNFQSRRPNTSFCFLDIRSPGLGDTAMYLCATSRVAEPQHFGDGTRLSIL.

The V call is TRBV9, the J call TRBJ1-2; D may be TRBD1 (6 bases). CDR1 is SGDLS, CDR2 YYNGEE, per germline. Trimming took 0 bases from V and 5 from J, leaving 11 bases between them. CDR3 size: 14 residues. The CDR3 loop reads CASSVATGSYGYTF. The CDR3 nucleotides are TGTGCCAGCAGCGTAGCGACAGGTTCGTATGGCTACACCTTC.

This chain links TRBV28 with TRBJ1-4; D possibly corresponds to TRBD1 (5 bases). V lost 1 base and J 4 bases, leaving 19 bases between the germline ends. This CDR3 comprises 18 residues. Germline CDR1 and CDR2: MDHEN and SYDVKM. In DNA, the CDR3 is TGTGCCAGCAGTTTATTCGGAGTAAAGGGACCGCGTAATGAAAAACTGTTTTTT. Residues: CASSLFGVKGPRNEKLFF.

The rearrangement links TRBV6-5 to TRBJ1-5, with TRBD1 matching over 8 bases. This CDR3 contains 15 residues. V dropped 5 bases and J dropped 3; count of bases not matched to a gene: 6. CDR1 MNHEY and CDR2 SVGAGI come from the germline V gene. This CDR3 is CASSGRTGNNQPQHF. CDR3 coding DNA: TGTGCCAGCAGTGGCCGGACAGGGAACAATCAGCCCCAGCATTTT.